This TCR beta chain is from a study of T cell responses to AZD1222 COVID-19 vaccine. Study at large: Investigators merged groups given second doses at roughly 4 or roughly 12 weeks.

Here immunoSEQ multiplex PCR was the method, and the copy in TCRdb shows in-frame clones only, minus some. The top ten clones hold less than 20% of a sample with 77,000 or so clones, around 88% of them seen once. This clone was detected a few times. Antigen specificity is unknown. Study outcomes and limitations: Nearly half of spike-specific TCRs reportedly target variant regions that are unmutated in the B.1.351 and B.1.1.7 variants. Only a handful of individuals given AZD1222 were seropositive at baseline. There were vaccine-associated CD4 TCRs across spike, dominant at 160-218 and 743-854.

The V end lost 1 base, the J end lost 2 bases, and 14 bases lay between the germline ends. In germline, CDR1 is SGHTA, CDR2 FQGNSA. This CDR3 contains 16 residues. The sequencing used peripheral blood, collected on day 0 of AZD1222 vaccination. The receptor comes from an adult in good health. This chain links TRBV7-2 with TRBJ1-2; D remains unclear. CDR3 nucleotide sequence: TGTGCCAGCAGCTTAGACGTAGCCCGACTCAACTATGGCTACACCTTC. Translating gives CASSLDVARLNYGYTF.